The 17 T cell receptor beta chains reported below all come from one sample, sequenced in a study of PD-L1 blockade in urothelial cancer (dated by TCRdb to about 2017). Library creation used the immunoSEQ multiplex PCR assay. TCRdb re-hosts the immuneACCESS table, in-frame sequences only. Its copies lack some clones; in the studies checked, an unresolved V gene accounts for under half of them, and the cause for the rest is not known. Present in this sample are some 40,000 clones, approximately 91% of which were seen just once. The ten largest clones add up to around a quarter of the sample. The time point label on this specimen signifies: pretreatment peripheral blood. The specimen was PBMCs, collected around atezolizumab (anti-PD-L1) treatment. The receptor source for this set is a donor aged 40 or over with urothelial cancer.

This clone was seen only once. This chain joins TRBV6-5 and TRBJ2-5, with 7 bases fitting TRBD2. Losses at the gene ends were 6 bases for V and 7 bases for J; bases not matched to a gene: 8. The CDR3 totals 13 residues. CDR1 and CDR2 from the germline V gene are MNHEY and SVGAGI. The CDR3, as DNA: TGTGCCAGCAGACCCGGACTAGTGGGGACCCAGTACTTC. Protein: CASRPGLVGTQYF.

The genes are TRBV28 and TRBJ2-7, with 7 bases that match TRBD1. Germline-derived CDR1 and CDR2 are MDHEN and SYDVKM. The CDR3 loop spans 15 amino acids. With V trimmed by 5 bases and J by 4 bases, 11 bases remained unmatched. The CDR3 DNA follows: TGTGCCAGCAGTGGGGGACAGCGACCCGGTTACGAGCAGTACTTC. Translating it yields CASSGGQRPGYEQYF.

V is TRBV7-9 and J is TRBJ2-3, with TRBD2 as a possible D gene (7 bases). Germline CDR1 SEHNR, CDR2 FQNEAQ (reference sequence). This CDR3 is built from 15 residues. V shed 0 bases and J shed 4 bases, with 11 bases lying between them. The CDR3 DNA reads TGTGCCAGCAGCTTAGCGGGGAGGGGGTCAGATACGCAGTATTTT. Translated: CASSLAGRGSDTQYF.

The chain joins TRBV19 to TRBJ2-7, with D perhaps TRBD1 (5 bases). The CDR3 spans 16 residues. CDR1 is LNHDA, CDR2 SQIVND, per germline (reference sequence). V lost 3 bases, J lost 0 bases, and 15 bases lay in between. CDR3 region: CASSIGVRASSYEQYF. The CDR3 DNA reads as TGTGCCAGTAGTATTGGTGTCAGGGCTTCCTCCTACGAGCAGTACTTC.

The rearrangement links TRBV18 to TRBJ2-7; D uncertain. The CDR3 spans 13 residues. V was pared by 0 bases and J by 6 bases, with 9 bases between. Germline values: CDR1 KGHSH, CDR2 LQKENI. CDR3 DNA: TGTGCCAGCTCACCACCGTTGCTCAGCGAGCAGTACTTC. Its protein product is CASSPPLLSEQYF.

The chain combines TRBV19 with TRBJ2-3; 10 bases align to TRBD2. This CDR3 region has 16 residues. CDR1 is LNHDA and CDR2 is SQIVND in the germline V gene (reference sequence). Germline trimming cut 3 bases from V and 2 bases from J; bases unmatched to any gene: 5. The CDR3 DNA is TGTGCCAGTAGTATGGGGCTAGCGGGAGTCACAGATACGCAGTATTTT. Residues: CASSMGLAGVTDTQYF. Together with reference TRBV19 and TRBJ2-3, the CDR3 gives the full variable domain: DGGITQSPKYLFRKEGQNVTLSCEQNLNHDAMYWYRQDPGQGLRLIYYSQIVNDFQKGDIAEGYSVSREKKESFPLTVTSAQKNPTAFYLCASSMGLAGVTDTQYFGPGTRLTVL.

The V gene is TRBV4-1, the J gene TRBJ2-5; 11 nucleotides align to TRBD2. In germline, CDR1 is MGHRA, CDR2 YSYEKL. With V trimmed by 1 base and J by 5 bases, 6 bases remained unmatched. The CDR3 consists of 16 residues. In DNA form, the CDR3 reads TGCGCCAGCAGCCAAGTTATAGCGGGAGGGAGGGAGACCCAGTACTTC. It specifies CASSQVIAGGRETQYF.

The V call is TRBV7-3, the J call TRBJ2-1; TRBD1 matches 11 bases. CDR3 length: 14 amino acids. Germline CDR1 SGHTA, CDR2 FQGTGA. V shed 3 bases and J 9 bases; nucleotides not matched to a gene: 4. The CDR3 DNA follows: TGTGCCAGCAGCTTCGGGACAGGGGGTCGTGAGCAGTTCTTC. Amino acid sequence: CASSFGTGGREQFF. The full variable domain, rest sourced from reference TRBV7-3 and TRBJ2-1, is GAGVSQTPSNKVTEKGKYVELRCDPISGHTALYWYRQSLGQGPEFLIYFQGTGAADDSGLPNDRFFAVRPEGSVSTLKIQRTERGDSAVYLCASSFGTGGREQFFGPGTRLTVL.

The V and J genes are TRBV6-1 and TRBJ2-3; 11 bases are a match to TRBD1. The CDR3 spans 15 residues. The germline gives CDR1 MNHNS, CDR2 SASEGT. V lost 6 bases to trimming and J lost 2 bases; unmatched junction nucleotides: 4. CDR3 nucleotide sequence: TGTGCCAGCAGAGGACAGGGGGCCTCCACAGATACGCAGTATTTT. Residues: CASRGQGASTDTQYF.

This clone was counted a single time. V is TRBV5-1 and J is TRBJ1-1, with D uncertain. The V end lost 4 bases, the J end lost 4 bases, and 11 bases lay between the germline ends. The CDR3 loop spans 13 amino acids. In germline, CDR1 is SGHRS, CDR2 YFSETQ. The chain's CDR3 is CASSPERSTEAFF. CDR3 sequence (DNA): TGCGCCAGCAGCCCCGAGCGGAGCACTGAAGCTTTCTTT. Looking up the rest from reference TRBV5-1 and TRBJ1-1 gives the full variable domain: KAGVTQTPRYLIKTRGQQVTLSCSPISGHRSVSWYQQTPGQGLQFLFEYFSETQRNKGNFPGRFSGRQFSNSRSEMNVSTLELGDSALYLCASSPERSTEAFFGQGTRLTVV.

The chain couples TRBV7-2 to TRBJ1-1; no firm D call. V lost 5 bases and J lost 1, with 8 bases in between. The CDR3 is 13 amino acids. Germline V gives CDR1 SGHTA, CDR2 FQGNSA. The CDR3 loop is CASSPRENTEAFF. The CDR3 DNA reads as TGTGCCAGCAGCCCCCGGGAGAACACTGAAGCTTTCTTT.

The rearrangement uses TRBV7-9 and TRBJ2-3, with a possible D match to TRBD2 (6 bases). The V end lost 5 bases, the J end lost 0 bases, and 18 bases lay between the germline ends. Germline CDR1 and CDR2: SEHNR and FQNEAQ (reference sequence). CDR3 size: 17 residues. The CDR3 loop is CASSPPLAEPSTDTQYF. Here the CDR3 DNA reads TGTGCCAGCAGCCCCCCTTTAGCGGAACCTAGCACAGATACGCAGTATTTT.

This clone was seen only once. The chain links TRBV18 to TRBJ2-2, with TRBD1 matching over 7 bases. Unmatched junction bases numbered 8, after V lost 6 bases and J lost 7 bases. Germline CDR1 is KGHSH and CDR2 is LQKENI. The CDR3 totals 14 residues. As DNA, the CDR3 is TGTGCCAGCTCCCCAACAGGGGATTACGGGGAGCTGTTTTTT. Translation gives CASSPTGDYGELFF.

The CDR3 sequence is CASRSYGYTF. The CDR3 DNA reads as TGTGCCAGCAGGAGCTATGGCTACACCTTC. V and J are TRBV5-8 and TRBJ1-2, with no clear D. In germline, CDR1 is SGHTS, CDR2 YDEGEE. V shed 5 bases and J shed 4 bases, with 3 bases lying between them. This CDR3 is built from 10 residues.

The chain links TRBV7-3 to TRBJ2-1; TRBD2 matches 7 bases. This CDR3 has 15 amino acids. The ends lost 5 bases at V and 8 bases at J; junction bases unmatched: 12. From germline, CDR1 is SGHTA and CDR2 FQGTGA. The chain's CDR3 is CASSRTAGRADEQFF. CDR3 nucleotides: TGTGCCAGCAGCCGTACAGCGGGAAGGGCGGATGAGCAGTTCTTC.

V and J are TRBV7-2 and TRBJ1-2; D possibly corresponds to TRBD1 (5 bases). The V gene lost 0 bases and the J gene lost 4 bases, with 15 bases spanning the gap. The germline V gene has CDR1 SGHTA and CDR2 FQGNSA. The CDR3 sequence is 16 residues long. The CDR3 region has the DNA TGTGCCAGCAGCTTAGCTCGACAGCCTTTCCTCTATGGCTACACCTTC. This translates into CASSLARQPFLYGYTF.

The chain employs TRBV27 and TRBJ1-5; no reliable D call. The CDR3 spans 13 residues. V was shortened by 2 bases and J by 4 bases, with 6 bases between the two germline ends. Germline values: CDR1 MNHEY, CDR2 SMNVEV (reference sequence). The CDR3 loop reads CASSLRENQPQHF. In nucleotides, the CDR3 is TGTGCCAGCAGTTTACGAGAGAATCAGCCCCAGCATTTT.